The 21 T cell receptor beta chains below were found in one sample sequenced in a study of cytomegalovirus exposure and HLA in healthy donors. It was with 60 Vbeta and 13 Jbeta primers that the PCR ran. Method: immunoSEQ multiplex PCR; TCRdb's copy keeps in-frame clones and lacks some. Among some 200,000 clones listed, around four fifths were seen once. Sequencing was done on a sample of PBMCs. The source is a woman aged 55-75 years in good health and CMV-seropositive.

The rearrangement joins TRBV2 to TRBJ1-5; 9 nucleotides agree with TRBD1. Germline V gene lookup returns CDR1 SNHLY and CDR2 FYNNEI. The CDR3 covers 15 residues. The V gene end was trimmed by 6 bases and the J gene end by 2 bases; junction bases not matched to a gene: 5. DNA for the CDR3: TGTGCCAGCAGAGGAAGGACAGGGGGCAATCAGCCCCAGCATTTT. This gives the protein CASRGRTGGNQPQHF.

The chain has TRBV19 and TRBJ2-3; perhaps TRBD1 as D (7 bases). Per germline, CDR1 LNHDA and CDR2 SQIVND (reference sequence). The CDR3 loop spans 15 amino acids. V was shortened by 6 bases and J by 2 bases, with 15 bases between the two germline ends. The CDR3 nucleotides read TGTGCCAGTAGCCAGGGGGGCAGTACCACAGATACGCAGTATTTT. This translates into CASSQGGSTTDTQYF.

V and J are TRBV29-1 and TRBJ2-5; TRBD1 aligns across 9 bases. The CDR3 totals 14 residues. From germline, CDR1 is SQVTM and CDR2 ANQGSEA. The V gene end was trimmed by 1 base and the J gene end by 7 bases; junction bases not matched to a gene: 7. The CDR3 here is CSVEGTGAGWTQYF. DNA for the CDR3: TGCAGCGTTGAAGGGACAGGGGCCGGATGGACCCAGTACTTC. The full variable domain, completed using reference TRBV29-1 and TRBJ2-5, is SAVISQKPSRDICQRGTSLTIQCQVDSQVTMMFWYRQQPGQSLTLIATANQGSEATYESGFVIDKFPISRPNLTFSTLTVSNMSPEDSSIYLCSVEGTGAGWTQYFGPGTRLLVL.

The rearrangement links TRBV9 to TRBJ2-7, with D possibly matching TRBD2 (6 bases). Trimming took off 4 bases at V and 2 bases at J, with 10 bases between the two ends. The germline V gene encodes CDR1 SGDLS and CDR2 YYNGEE. The CDR3 is 13 amino acids. The CDR3 bases are TGTGCCAGCAGCCGACTAGATGCCTACGAGCAGTACTTC. This codes for CASSRLDAYEQYF.

This chain joins TRBV2 and TRBJ2-7; 9 nucleotides agree with TRBD1. The J segment lost 0 bases and the V segment lost 5 bases, leaving 5 bases of the junction unmatched. CDR3 size: 15 residues. Germline CDR1 is SNHLY and CDR2 is FYNNEI. The CDR3, as DNA: TGTGCCAGCAGTCGGACAGGGGTTAGCTCCTACGAGCAGTACTTC. This gives the protein CASSRTGVSSYEQYF.

For this clone: The sample carries other DNA sequences with the same CDR3. CDR3 coding DNA: TGTGCCAGCAGTCTTTCCTTGGGACAGGGGAACTATGGCTACACCTTC. It encodes CASSLSLGQGNYGYTF. V is TRBV28 and J is TRBJ1-2, with 10 bases aligning to TRBD1. Trimming at V came to 5 bases and at J to 2 bases, leaving 8 bases not matched to a gene. The CDR3 is 16 residues long. CDR1 is MDHEN, CDR2 SYDVKM, per germline.

This clone was observed once. The V gene is TRBV7-6, the J gene TRBJ2-1; 9 bases are a match to TRBD2. J gave up 6 bases and V 4 bases, and 10 bases lay outside the gene matches. The CDR3 totals 16 residues. CDR1 is SGHVS and CDR2 is FNYEAQ in the germline V gene. CDR3 loop: CASSSLGGGGANEQFF. DNA for the CDR3: TGTGCCAGCAGCTCCCTGGGTGGCGGGGGGGCCAATGAGCAGTTCTTC.

This clone was counted a few times. The chain is built from TRBV11-2 and TRBJ2-1; possibly TRBD1 for D (6 bases). V was pared by 4 bases and J by 3 bases, with 10 bases between. Germline V lookup: CDR1 SGHAT, CDR2 FQNNGV. This CDR3 comprises 14 residues. The CDR3 loop is CASSWGRVYNEQFF. The CDR3 DNA sequence: TGTGCCAGCAGCTGGGGGCGCGTCTACAATGAGCAGTTCTTC. The entire variable domain, with the rest obtained from reference TRBV11-2 and TRBJ2-1, is as follows: EAGVAQSPRYKIIEKRQSVAFWCNPISGHATLYWYQQILGQGPKLLIQFQNNGVVDDSQLPKDRFSAERLKGVDSTLKIQPAKLEDSAVYLCASSWGRVYNEQFFGPGTRLTVL.

The chain is built from TRBV10-2 and TRBJ1-5, with D perhaps matching TRBD1 (6 bases). Per the germline V gene, CDR1 is WSHSY and CDR2 is SAAADI. The CDR3 loop spans 13 amino acids. Trimming shortened V by 8 bases and J by 1 base, and 9 bases separated the two germline ends. The CDR3 nucleotides read TGCGCCAGCTCAGGGGTGAGCAATCAGCCCCAGCATTTT. Its protein product is CASSGVSNQPQHF.

J is TRBJ2-5 and V is TRBV18; D perhaps matches TRBD1 (7 bases). Germline CDR1 and CDR2: KGHSH and LQKENI. The CDR3 spans 17 residues. V was cut by 4 bases and J by 4 bases, with 22 bases left in between. CDR3: CASSRAKGGGGSETQYF. The CDR3 DNA follows: TGTGCCAGCTCACGTGCCAAAGGAGGGGGCGGATCAGAGACCCAGTACTTC.

This clone appeared a single time. The genes are TRBV28 and TRBJ2-3, with 8 bases that match TRBD2. J lost 3 bases, V lost 8 bases, and 13 bases had no gene match. The CDR3 contains 16 residues. Germline CDR1 MDHEN, CDR2 SYDVKM. The CDR3 sequence: CASPPGAGATTDTQYF. The DNA for the CDR3 is TGTGCCAGCCCCCCAGGAGCGGGAGCTACTACAGATACGCAGTATTTT. The full variable domain, rest sourced from reference TRBV28 and TRBJ2-3, is DVKVTQSSRYLVKRTGEKVFLECVQDMDHENMFWYRQDPGLGLRLIYFSYDVKMKEKGDIPEGYSVSREKKERFSLILESASTNQTSMYLCASPPGAGATTDTQYFGPGTRLTVL.

This clone has only one observation. V and J are TRBV30 and TRBJ1-1; D perhaps matches TRBD1 (6 bases). The CDR3 totals 14 residues. V was shortened by 2 bases and J by 4 bases, with 14 bases between the two germline ends. Looked up from germline, CDR1 is GTSNPN and CDR2 is SVGIG (reference sequence). CDR3 loop: CAWSRTGQSTEAFF. In nucleotides, the CDR3 is TGTGCCTGGAGTAGAACAGGGCAGAGCACTGAAGCTTTCTTT.

This clone has just one count. V is TRBV18 and J is TRBJ2-7; 8 bases agree with TRBD1. V dropped 6 bases and J dropped 2; count of bases not matched to a gene: 6. The CDR3 sequence is 14 residues long. Germline lookup yields CDR1 KGHSH and CDR2 LQKENI. As DNA, the CDR3 is TGTGCCAGCTCGCTTCTACAGGGGGCCTACGAGCAGTACTTC. Residues: CASSLLQGAYEQYF.

This sequence joins TRBV6-5 and TRBJ1-3, with 9 positions matching TRBD1. The length of the CDR3 is 14 residues. V lost 6 bases and J lost 2; bases outside the gene matches: 2. The V gene's germline CDR1 is MNHEY and CDR2 SVGAGI. The CDR3: CASRDRGTGNTIYF. The CDR3 DNA follows: TGTGCCAGCAGGGACAGGGGTACTGGAAACACCATATATTTT.

V and J are TRBV19 and TRBJ2-2; 9 bases match TRBD1. Germline-derived CDR1 and CDR2 are LNHDA and SQIVND (reference sequence). This CDR3 is 15 amino acids long. V trimming: 11 bases; J trimming: 7 bases; junction bases outside the gene matches: 14. The DNA of the CDR3 is TGTGCCGGCCGGGACAGGGAAGAGAAATTCGGGGAGCTGTTTTTT. It encodes CAGRDREEKFGELFF.

V and J are TRBV5-1 and TRBJ2-5; the match to TRBD2 covers 8 bases. This CDR3 contains 18 residues. CDR1 SGHRS and CDR2 YFSETQ come from the germline V gene. The J segment lost 0 bases and the V segment lost 1 base, leaving 11 bases of the junction unmatched. Here the CDR3 DNA reads TGCGCCAGCAGCTTGTTATCACTCGGGGGGGCGGACCAAGAGACCCAGTACTTC. Amino acid sequence: CASSLLSLGGADQETQYF.

This chain links TRBV7-3 with TRBJ1-2; no clear D. The CDR3 extends over 12 amino acids. CDR1 is SGHTA and CDR2 is FQGTGA in the germline V gene. V lost 4 bases, J lost 5 bases, and 8 bases lay in between. The DNA for the CDR3 is TGTGCCAGCAGCTCGCGACTTTATGGCTACACCTTC. Translating gives CASSSRLYGYTF.

V and J are TRBV7-2 and TRBJ1-2; 7 nucleotides agree with TRBD1. CDR3 size: 15 residues. Germline values: CDR1 SGHTA, CDR2 FQGNSA. V lost 5 bases and J lost 4; bases outside the gene matches: 10. DNA of the CDR3: TGTGCCAGCAGCCCTGCCCGGGACAGTCTCTATGGCTACACCTTC. This gives the protein CASSPARDSLYGYTF.

The CDR3 loop is CAINRVGTDTQYF. The CDR3 region has the DNA TGTGCCATCAACAGGGTAGGGACAGATACGCAGTATTTT. The chain uses TRBV28 and TRBJ2-3; TRBD1 might be the D (6 bases). CDR3 length: 13 amino acids. Trimming removed 10 bases from V and 3 bases from J, with 14 bases in between. The germline gives CDR1 MDHEN, CDR2 SYDVKM.

This chain links TRBV9 with TRBJ2-5; D gene unclear. Germline-derived CDR1 and CDR2 are SGDLS and YYNGEE. This CDR3 has 13 residues. Deletions cut 2 bases from V and 2 bases from J, with 7 bases between. The DNA for the CDR3 is TGTGCCAGCAGCGTCGCTAATCAAGAGACCCAGTACTTC. It specifies CASSVANQETQYF.

The V call is TRBV5-1, the J call TRBJ2-7; tentative D call: TRBD1 (5 bases). V lost 0 bases and J lost 5, with 9 bases in between. Germline CDR1 SGHRS, CDR2 YFSETQ. CDR3 size: 13 residues. The chain's CDR3 is CASSLEGFNEQYF. The CDR3 DNA reads as TGCGCCAGCAGCTTGGAGGGGTTCAACGAGCAGTACTTC.